These 9 T cell receptor beta chains were all obtained from the same sample, sequenced in a study of response to subunit inactivated influenza vaccine. TCRdb independently ran MiXCR on the RT-PCR reads; one entry per CDR3 protein. Of 650,000 to 850,000 distinct CDR3 sequences in the sample, about 14% were seen once. The sequencing used PBMCs from blood, collected 14 days before vaccination. Source of these receptors: a man in his fifties who received an inactivated influenza vaccine.

The chain carries TRBV9 and TRBJ2-7; D may be TRBD1 or TRBD2 (5 bases each). The CDR3 contains 14 residues. Trimming cost V 3 bases and J 6 bases, with 16 bases left between them. Germline-derived CDR1 and CDR2 are SGDLS and YYNGEE. As DNA, the CDR3 is TGTGCCAGCAGCGACGGGACCGGAGCGTCCGAGCAGTACTTC. Encoded protein: CASSDGTGASEQYF.

Only a few counts were recorded for this clonotype. V usage is TRBV2 and J usage is TRBJ2-3; D is unclear. In germline, CDR1 is SNHLY, CDR2 FYNNEI. V was shortened by 4 bases and J by 4 bases, with 9 bases between the two germline ends. The length of the CDR3 is 13 residues. The CDR3 DNA sequence: TGTGCCAGCAGTGTCGCTGGCCCAGATACGCAGTATTTT. Translated: CASSVAGPDTQYF.

This clonotype has just a few counts. The CDR3 coding sequence is TGCAGCACAAGCGGGAGGGCCGGTCCGGGCGAGCAGTTCTTC. It encodes CSTSGRAGPGEQFF. The rearrangement uses TRBV29-1 and TRBJ2-1, with 10 bases matching TRBD2. This CDR3 is built from 14 residues. The germline V gene encodes CDR1 SQVTM and CDR2 ANQGSEA. V was clipped by 8 bases and J by 10 bases; unmatched bases: 14.

This clonotype has a handful of counts. The chain is built from TRBV6-2 or TRBV6-3 and TRBJ2-5, with D tentatively TRBD2 (6 bases). CDR1 is MNHEY, CDR2 SVGEGT, per germline. CDR3 length equals 13 residues. V lost 7 bases and J 2 bases, leaving 11 bases between the germline ends. This chain's CDR3 is CASILREQETQYF. The CDR3 bases are TGTGCCAGCATCCTGCGGGAACAAGAGACCCAGTACTTC.

This chain links TRBV12-3 or TRBV12-4 with TRBJ1-5, with no clear D. Between the trimmed V and J ends, which lost 5 bases and 0 bases, there was a span of 20 bases. The CDR3 has 18 amino acids. CDR3 region: CASSLGRTWRDSNQPQHF. The CDR3 bases are TGTGCCAGCAGTCTCGGACGGACTTGGAGGGATAGCAATCAGCCCCAGCATTTT.

The chain uses TRBV12-3 or TRBV12-4 and TRBJ2-1; 8 bases are shared with TRBD1. V was clipped by 3 bases and J by 8 bases; unmatched bases: 12. The CDR3 totals 16 residues. DNA of the CDR3: TGTGCCAGCAGTTTCTTCCCCGGGACAGGCAGGGATGAGCAGTTCTTC. The encoded protein is CASSFFPGTGRDEQFF.

The sample holds a few counts of this clonotype. The V call is TRBV10-3, the J call TRBJ1-5; no firm D call. There are 18 residues in the CDR3. Germline V CDR1 and CDR2: ENHRY, SYGVKD. Trimming cost V 0 bases and J 0 bases, with 15 bases left between them. CDR3 DNA sequence: TGTGCCATCAGTGAGTCAGAACTGTCACTTTATAGCAATCAGCCCCAGCATTTT. It translates to CAISESELSLYSNQPQHF.

The J gene is TRBJ2-5, the V gene TRBV5-5; tentatively, D is TRBD2 (5 bases). V shed 8 bases and J shed 10 bases, with 18 bases lying between them. Germline values: CDR1 SGHKS, CDR2 YYEKEE (reference sequence). The CDR3 runs to 12 residues. CDR3 in DNA: TGTGCCAGTCCCGGGGTCCATAAGATCCAGTACTTC. Protein product: CASPGVHKIQYF.

The chain uses TRBV5-1 and TRBJ2-1; perhaps TRBD1 as D (6 bases). The CDR3 loop spans 16 amino acids. V lost 4 bases, J lost 7 bases, and 21 bases lay in between. CDR1 is SGHRS, CDR2 YFSETQ, per germline. CDR3 sequence reads: CASSPAQFGGRNEQFF. CDR3 in DNA: TGCGCCAGCAGCCCCGCTCAATTTGGGGGCAGGAATGAGCAGTTCTTC.